The sequence of this T cell receptor (beta chain) was determined in a study of blood T cell repertoires in COVID-19. This CDR3 region has 14 residues. The V gene's germline CDR1 is SGHRS and CDR2 YFSETQ. V was cut by 1 base and J by 4 bases, with 11 bases left in between. As handled by the study authors: Reference gene primer amplification in the assay estimated nucleated cell counts. The assay was immunoSEQ multiplex PCR, and TCRdb's table has in-frame clones only and misses some. Clone size and V and J calls were adopted from that table, with D and trimming inferred from the DNA. The sample records more than 250,000 clones, approximately 89% being singletons.

V usage is TRBV5-1 and J usage is TRBJ1-1; tentative D call: TRBD1 (5 bases). The receptor was isolated from a woman aged 30 to 39 with COVID-19, enrolled during active disease. Sequencing was carried out using peripheral blood. CDR3 sequence reads: CASSLWSGGTEAFF. The CDR3 nucleotides are TGCGCCAGCAGCTTGTGGTCCGGGGGCACTGAAGCTTTCTTT.